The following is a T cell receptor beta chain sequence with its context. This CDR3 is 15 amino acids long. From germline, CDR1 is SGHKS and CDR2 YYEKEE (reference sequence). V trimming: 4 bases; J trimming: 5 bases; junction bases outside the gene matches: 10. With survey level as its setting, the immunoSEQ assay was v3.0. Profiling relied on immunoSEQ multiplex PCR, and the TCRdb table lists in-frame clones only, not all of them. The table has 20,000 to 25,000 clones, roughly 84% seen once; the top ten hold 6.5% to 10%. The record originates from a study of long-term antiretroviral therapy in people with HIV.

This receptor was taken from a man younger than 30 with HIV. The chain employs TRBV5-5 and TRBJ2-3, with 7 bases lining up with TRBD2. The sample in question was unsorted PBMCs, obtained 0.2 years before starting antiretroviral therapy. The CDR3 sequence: CASSAAGPRIDTQYF. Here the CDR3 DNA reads TGTGCCAGCAGCGCAGCGGGACCTCGGATAGATACGCAGTATTTT.